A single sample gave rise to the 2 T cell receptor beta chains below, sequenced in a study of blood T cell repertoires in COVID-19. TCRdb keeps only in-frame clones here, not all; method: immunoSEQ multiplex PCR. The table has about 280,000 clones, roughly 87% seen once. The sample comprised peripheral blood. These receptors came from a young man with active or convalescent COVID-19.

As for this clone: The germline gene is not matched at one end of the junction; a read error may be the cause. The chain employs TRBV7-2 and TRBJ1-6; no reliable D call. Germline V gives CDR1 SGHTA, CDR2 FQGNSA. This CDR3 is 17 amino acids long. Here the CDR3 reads CVSSPNPSGSGNSPLHF. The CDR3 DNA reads TGTGTCAGCAGCCCGAATCCCTCGGGCAGCGGGAATTCACCCCTCCACTTT.

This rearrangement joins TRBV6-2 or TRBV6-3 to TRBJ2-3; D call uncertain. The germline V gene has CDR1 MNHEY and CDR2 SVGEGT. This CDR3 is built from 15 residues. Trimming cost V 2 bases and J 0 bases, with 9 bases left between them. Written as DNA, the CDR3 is TGTGCCAGCAGTTACCGCTCTATTAGCACAGATACGCAGTATTTT. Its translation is CASSYRSISTDTQYF.